This T cell receptor beta chain was found in a study of blood T cell repertoires in COVID-19. In the study overall: Whether acute or convalescent, the COVID-19 samples came from the United States, Italy and Spain. T cells, B-cell-depleted T cells, or PBMCs supplied cDNA or gDNA.

The Seattle patients, enrolled during active infection, were followed longitudinally. Authors' processing steps: Reference gene primer amplification yielded estimated nucleated cell counts. Sequencing used immunoSEQ multiplex PCR; TCRdb keeps in-frame clones, though not all of them. That table supplies the V and J calls and clone size; D and trimming were determined from the DNA. The table has roughly 150,000 clones, about 85% seen once; the top ten hold 6.9%. This clone was picked up one time. Germline lookup yields CDR1 SGHRS and CDR2 YFSETQ. The J segment lost 5 bases and the V segment lost 1 base, leaving 6 bases of the junction unmatched. This CDR3 comprises 16 residues.

The receptor's source is a man older than 75 with COVID-19, enrolled during active disease. Specimen: peripheral blood. This chain joins TRBV5-1 and TRBJ2-3, with 11 bases fitting TRBD2. The CDR3 is CASSLKETSGVDTQYF. The CDR3 DNA is TGCGCCAGCAGCTTGAAAGAGACTAGCGGGGTAGATACGCAGTATTTT.